What follows are 24 T cell receptor beta chains derived from one specimen sequenced in a study of Ad26.COV2.S vaccination and SARS-CoV-2 variants. Only in-frame clones appear in the TCRdb table, and some are missing; sequencing was by immunoSEQ multiplex PCR. The table includes around 320,000 clones, 80% to 90% detected once. Specified treatment: around 19 received Ad26.COV2.S at low or high dose, single or two shots; 5 received placebo; per-sample allocation not given. Collection of samples fell on day 63 after the first vaccine or placebo injection. Sample: peripheral blood, taken in a trial of Ad26.COV2.S vaccine versus placebo. The source is a person between 18 and 65 years old who received the Ad26.COV2.S COVID-19 vaccine or a placebo.

Concerning this clone: Other DNA sequences of this sample code for an identical CDR3. The chain recombines TRBV3-1 (or the pseudogene TRBV3-2) with TRBJ2-7; D not certain. The CDR3 has 11 amino acids. CDR1 LGHDT and CDR2 YNNKEL come from the germline V gene (reference sequence). The V end lost 4 bases, the J end lost 1 base, and 2 bases lay between the germline ends. The DNA for the CDR3 is TGTGCCAGCAGCCTGTCCTACGAGCAGTACTTC. It yields the protein CASSLSYEQYF.

This clone showed up just once. This chain connects TRBV4-3 to TRBJ1-1; a weak D match, TRBD1 (6 bases). CDR3 size: 16 residues. The germline V and J ends were trimmed by 2 bases and 0 bases, with 13 bases remaining between them. Germline loops: CDR1 LGHNA, CDR2 YSLEER. Here the CDR3 reads CASSQSGGPMNTEAFF. The CDR3 DNA reads TGCGCCAGCAGCCAAAGCGGGGGCCCTATGAACACTGAAGCTTTCTTT.

The chain links TRBV5-1 to TRBJ1-1; D not certain. The CDR3 sequence is 17 residues long. Germline V gene sequence: CDR1 SGHRS, CDR2 YFSETQ. Trimming took 0 bases from V and 0 from J, leaving 15 bases between them. In DNA, the CDR3 is TGCGCCAGCAGCTTGGCCCCGCTCCTCGGATTGAACACTGAAGCTTTCTTT. Its protein is CASSLAPLLGLNTEAFF.

There are a few counts of this clone. The rearrangement joins TRBV9 to TRBJ2-1, with D perhaps assigned TRBD1 or TRBD2 (5 bases each). V lost 3 bases to trimming and J lost 7 bases, with 20 bases between them. Germline V gene sequence: CDR1 SGDLS, CDR2 YYNGEE. This CDR3 has 16 amino acids. CDR3 protein: CASSAEVEGSWNEQFF. The CDR3 coding sequence is TGTGCCAGCAGCGCCGAAGTTGAGGGGTCTTGGAATGAGCAGTTCTTC. Using reference TRBV9 and TRBJ2-1 for the parts outside the CDR3, the full variable domain is DSGVTQTPKHLITATGQRVTLRCSPRSGDLSVYWYQQSLDQGLQFLIQYYNGEERAKGNILERFSAQQFPDLHSELNLSSLELGDSALYFCASSAEVEGSWNEQFFGPGTRLTVL.

The chain has TRBV7-2 and TRBJ2-1; tentative D call: TRBD2 (5 bases). The CDR3 runs 12 residues. V lost 5 bases to trimming and J lost 9 bases, with 11 bases between them. Per the germline V gene, CDR1 is SGHTA and CDR2 is FQGNSA. As DNA, the CDR3 is TGTGCCAGCAGCGTAAACAGCGGTGAGCAGTTCTTC. This encodes CASSVNSGEQFF.

The V call is TRBV7-9, the J call TRBJ1-2; D uncertain. The germline V gene encodes CDR1 SEHNR and CDR2 FQNEAQ (reference sequence). The V end was cut by 4 bases, the J end by 4 bases, with 16 bases between. The CDR3 contains 15 residues. Here the CDR3 reads CASSSQWSLLYGYTF. DNA of the CDR3: TGTGCCAGCAGCTCTCAATGGTCCCTACTCTATGGCTACACCTTC.

The chain links TRBV5-1 to TRBJ1-1; D may be TRBD1 (6 bases). The germline gives CDR1 SGHRS, CDR2 YFSETQ. The V gene lost 4 bases and the J gene lost 4 bases, with 11 bases spanning the gap. The CDR3 is made up of 13 amino acids. The CDR3 here is CASSEDRTTEAFF. The CDR3 DNA sequence: TGCGCCAGCAGCGAAGACAGGACCACTGAAGCTTTCTTT.

CDR3 sequence reads: CAISESAQNYGYTF. In DNA form, the CDR3 reads TGTGCCATCAGTGAGTCGGCGCAGAACTATGGCTACACCTTC. V usage is TRBV10-3 and J usage is TRBJ1-2; no clear D gene. V shed 0 bases and J shed 2 bases, with 7 bases lying between them. Germline loops: CDR1 ENHRY, CDR2 SYGVKD. The CDR3 sequence is 14 residues long.

The chain uses TRBV6-4 and TRBJ1-1, with D possibly TRBD1 on 5 matching bases. Per the germline V gene, CDR1 is MRHNA and CDR2 is SNTAGT. This CDR3 contains 14 residues. V was clipped by 5 bases and J by 3 bases, with 13 bases between them. CDR3 sequence (DNA): TGTGCCAGCAGTCCCTCGGGACGTTACACTGAAGCTTTCTTT. This encodes CASSPSGRYTEAFF.

The chain carries TRBV6-6 and TRBJ2-1, with D possibly matching TRBD2 (7 bases). The V and J ends lost 4 bases and 10 bases respectively, with 14 bases between them. This CDR3 is 13 amino acids long. Germline values: CDR1 MNHNY, CDR2 SVGAGI (reference sequence). CDR3 in DNA: TGTGCCAGCAGTTTTCGATGGGGGGGCGAGCAGTTCTTC. It yields the protein CASSFRWGGEQFF.

This sequence joins TRBV19 and TRBJ1-6, with a possible D match to TRBD1 (6 bases). The V gene lost 7 bases and the J gene lost 6 bases, with 10 bases spanning the gap. Germline V gene data show CDR1 as LNHDA and CDR2 as SQIVND (reference sequence). This CDR3 comprises 13 residues. The CDR3 loop is CASTMDSNSPLHF. The CDR3 DNA sequence: TGTGCCAGTACAATGGACAGTAATTCACCCCTCCACTTT.

The chain uses TRBV7-6 and TRBJ2-1, with D possibly TRBD2 on 6 matching bases. The germline gives CDR1 SGHVS, CDR2 FNYEAQ. Deletions cut 1 base from V and 0 bases from J, with 19 bases between. The CDR3 extends over 19 amino acids. CDR3 in DNA: TGTGCCAGCAGCTTAGGGGGGGACGGCCACCCGAGCTCCTACAATGAGCAGTTCTTC. Translating it yields CASSLGGDGHPSSYNEQFF.

V usage is TRBV7-3 and J usage is TRBJ1-1; TRBD1 aligns across 8 bases. CDR1 is SGHTA, CDR2 FQGTGA, per germline. J gave up 0 bases and V 2 bases, and 8 bases lay outside the gene matches. This CDR3 contains 17 residues. The CDR3 is CASSLYQGAQMNTEAFF. CDR3 in DNA: TGTGCCAGCAGCTTATACCAGGGGGCGCAAATGAACACTGAAGCTTTCTTT.

V usage is TRBV5-1 and J usage is TRBJ2-5; 7 bases are a match to TRBD1. Germline V CDR1 and CDR2: SGHRS, YFSETQ. J gave up 4 bases and V 0 bases, and 6 bases lay outside the gene matches. The CDR3 consists of 15 residues. The CDR3 region is CASSLEPGQTETQYF. CDR3 coding DNA: TGCGCCAGCAGCTTGGAACCGGGACAGACAGAGACCCAGTACTTC.

This clone occurred a few times. This chain connects TRBV15 to TRBJ2-3, with D hard to call. The germline V gene encodes CDR1 LNHNV and CDR2 YYDKDF (reference sequence). Deletions cut 0 bases from V and 1 base from J, with 8 bases between. This CDR3 has 15 amino acids. The CDR3 reads CATSRDRAGTDTQYF. The CDR3 region has the DNA TGTGCCACCAGCAGAGATAGGGCAGGCACAGATACGCAGTATTTT.

The J gene is TRBJ2-7, the V gene TRBV7-8; D may be TRBD1 (6 bases). This CDR3 region has 15 residues. CDR1 SGHVS and CDR2 FQNEAQ come from the germline V gene. The V end was cut by 1 base, the J end by 3 bases, with 13 bases between. CDR3 region: CASSLGQTGYYEQYF. The CDR3 region has the DNA TGTGCCAGCAGCTTAGGGCAAACAGGGTACTACGAGCAGTACTTC.

The chain has TRBV30 and TRBJ2-3; 15 bases map to TRBD2. V dropped 3 bases and J dropped 4; count of bases not matched to a gene: 5. Germline lookup yields CDR1 GTSNPN and CDR2 SVGIG (reference sequence). The CDR3 totals 16 residues. The CDR3 nucleotides read TGTGCCTGGAGGGCGGGACTAGCGGGGGGAGCAGATACGCAGTATTTT. The encoded protein is CAWRAGLAGGADTQYF.

The chain links TRBV5-4 to TRBJ1-1; D possibly corresponds to TRBD1 (6 bases). The CDR3 covers 14 residues. Germline V gene data show CDR1 as SGHNT and CDR2 as YYREEE (reference sequence). V was shortened by 0 bases and J by 4 bases, with 10 bases between the two germline ends. In DNA, the CDR3 is TGTGCCAGCAGCTTGGGAGGGGGGAGCACTGAAGCTTTCTTT. This codes for CASSLGGGSTEAFF.

The chain employs TRBV18 and TRBJ2-7, with TRBD1 as a possible D gene (6 bases). The CDR3 extends over 16 amino acids. V lost 1 base and J 6 bases, leaving 19 bases between the germline ends. Germline V CDR1 and CDR2: KGHSH, LQKENI. CDR3: CASSPRNRDTPLEQYF. The CDR3, as DNA: TGTGCCAGCTCACCACGTAACCGGGACACCCCCCTCGAGCAGTACTTC.

This clone was seen only a few times. The rearrangement links TRBV4-1 to TRBJ1-1; D call uncertain. The germline V gene encodes CDR1 MGHRA and CDR2 YSYEKL. This CDR3 region has 15 residues. Trimming took off 0 bases at V and 2 bases at J, with 10 bases between the two ends. CDR3 loop: CASSQDPKGNTEAFF. CDR3 sequence (DNA): TGCGCCAGCAGCCAAGATCCGAAGGGAAACACTGAAGCTTTCTTT.

This chain connects TRBV19 to TRBJ1-1; the D gene is possibly TRBD1 (5 bases). The V gene lost 4 bases and the J gene lost 0 bases, with 15 bases spanning the gap. CDR3 size: 16 residues. The germline CDR1 and CDR2 sequences are LNHDA and SQIVND (reference sequence). The CDR3 nucleotides read TGTGCCAGTAGTAGCGGTCCCTGGGGGATGAACACTGAAGCTTTCTTT. Translated: CASSSGPWGMNTEAFF.

Only a few counts were recorded for this clone. The chain is built from TRBV5-6 and TRBJ2-7; D possibly corresponds to TRBD1 (6 bases). Trimming left V 4 bases short and J 3 bases short, with 8 bases between. Germline loops: CDR1 SGHDT, CDR2 YYEEEE. The CDR3 runs 12 residues. The CDR3 coding sequence is TGTGCCAGCAGCCACAGGGTCTACGAGCAGTACTTC. It translates to CASSHRVYEQYF.

The genes are TRBV4-1 and TRBJ1-2, with 8 bases that match TRBD1. V dropped 0 bases and J dropped 2; count of bases not matched to a gene: 5. Germline CDR1 and CDR2: MGHRA and YSYEKL. This CDR3 is built from 16 residues. The CDR3 here is CASSQDPRTGNYGYTF. The CDR3 DNA sequence: TGCGCCAGCAGCCAAGATCCCAGGACAGGGAACTATGGCTACACCTTC.

This clone was seen more than once but under ten times. The chain links TRBV5-4 to TRBJ1-5, with D unclear. CDR1 and CDR2 from the germline V gene are SGHNT and YYREEE (reference sequence). Trimming took 4 bases from V and 12 from J, leaving 2 bases between them. The CDR3 has 8 residues. The CDR3 bases are TGTGCCAGCAGCCTCCAGCATTTT. Protein: CASSLQHF.